A selection of T cell receptor beta chains follows, all from one sample in a study of T cell responses to AZD1222 COVID-19 vaccine. Measured with immunoSEQ multiplex PCR; TCRdb has only the in-frame clones, and not every one. Among about 190,000 clones listed, just over 90% were seen once. The sequencing here drew on peripheral blood, taken 28 days after the second dose of the MenACWY control vaccine. The receptors shown here come from an adult who received the MenACWY meningococcal vaccine as a control. Each CDR3 is given with its conserved first and last residue. A D gene is named only where the DNA matches it firmly. Some rows mark clone size as missing; the rest say once, few, many or name a class of expanded clone.

TRBV5-6,.,14,.,TRBJ2-5,TGTGCCAGCAGCTTGGCGACATTGCAAGAGACCCAGTACTTC,CASSLATLQETQYF
TRBV30,.,13,.,TRBJ2-7,TGTGCCTGGAGGGGACCGGGACTGAACGAGCAGTACTTC,CAWRGPGLNEQYF
TRBV19,.,13,.,TRBJ1-6,TGTGCCAGTAGTATAGGGGGGGATTCACCCCTCCACTTT,CASSIGGDSPLHF
TRBV7-8,.,15,.,TRBJ1-1,TGTGCCAGCAGCTCTGGGGCCCAGACCAACACTGAAGCTTTCTTT,CASSSGAQTNTEAFF
TRBV6-5,TRBD1,15,.,TRBJ2-7,TGTGCCAGCAGGAAACCGGGACAGATACCCTACGAGCAGTACTTC,CASRKPGQIPYEQYF
TRBV7-3,.,13,.,TRBJ1-4,TGTGCCAGCAGCTTAATCCCAAATGAAAAACTGTTTTTT,CASSLIPNEKLFF
TRBV13,TRBD2,15,.,TRBJ2-7,TGTGCCAGCAGCTTAGGGGGGCTAGCGGGAGACGAGCAGTACTTC,CASSLGGLAGDEQYF
TRBV2,.,14,.,TRBJ2-2,TGTGCCAGCAGCCCCCGAGGAACTGCCGGGGAGCTGTTTTTT,CASSPRGTAGELFF
TRBV19,.,13,.,TRBJ1-6,TGTGCCAGTAGCCCTAATTATAATTCACCCCTCCACTTT,CASSPNYNSPLHF
TRBV25-1,.,15,.,TRBJ2-3,TGTGCCAGCAGTGCCCTGGACAGCTTTACAGATACGCAGTATTTT,CASSALDSFTDTQYF
TRBV7-2,.,16,.,TRBJ1-3,TGTGCCAGCAGCCTATTTATATCCCTCTCTGGAAACACCATATATTTT,CASSLFISLSGNTIYF
TRBV27,TRBD1,16,few,TRBJ1-5,TGTGCCAGCGGACGACTGGGACAGCTTGGCAATCAGCCCCAGCATTTT,CASGRLGQLGNQPQHF
TRBV6-6,.,13,few,TRBJ2-7,TGTGCCAGCAGTTACTCGGGCAGGCCAGGGCAGTACTTC,CASSYSGRPGQYF
TRBV19,.,13,.,TRBJ1-4,TGTGCCAGTAGTGAATTGACTAATGAAAAACTGTTTTTT,CASSELTNEKLFF
TRBV24-1,.,13,.,TRBJ2-7,TGTGCCACCGGAGAGGGCAACTCCTACGAGCAGTACTTC,CATGEGNSYEQYF
TRBV3-1/TRBV3-2,.,16,.,TRBJ2-2,TGTGCCAGCAGCCAACCTGACATTTACCTCACCGGGGAGCTGTTTTTT,CASSQPDIYLTGELFF
TRBV4-1,TRBD1,20,.,TRBJ1-1,TGCGCCAGCAGCCCAGGTCCGGGACAGGGGGCGACGTCGATGAACACTGAAGCTTTCTTT,CASSPGPGQGATSMNTEAFF
TRBV5-4,TRBD2,16,.,TRBJ2-3,TGTGCCAGCAGCTTGGGAAACGTAGCGGGAGGGGATACGCAGTATTTT,CASSLGNVAGGDTQYF